The 15 T cell receptor beta chains in this list originate from one sample, sequenced in a study of graft-versus-host responses after intestinal transplantation listed by TCRdb under 2021. What the time point label conveys for this sample: cells obtained before transplantation from donor or recipient. To prepare the library, the immunoSEQ multiplex PCR assay was applied. Imported from immuneACCESS, the table was reduced by TCRdb to in-frame sequences with V and J called. These copies leave out some clones; in studies compared against another copy, an unresolved V gene accounts for under half, and the cause of the remainder is not known. Within this sample are approximately 90,000 clones, with 88% of them counted one time only. The ten largest clones capture around 0.27% of the sample. What these receptors recognize is not known. Sequences were derived from unstimulated CD4+ T cells sorted from spleen or lymph node cells, sampled before transplant. These receptors all stem from a human donor who was the organ donor for an intestinal transplant.

The chain links TRBV4-1 to TRBJ2-1; D call uncertain. V gave up 3 bases and J gave up 6 bases, with 12 bases separating them. Germline CDR1 is MGHRA and CDR2 is YSYEKL. This CDR3 contains 14 residues. The CDR3 loop is CASSHLGRGNEQFF. CDR3 nucleotide sequence: TGCGCCAGCAGCCACCTGGGTAGAGGCAATGAGCAGTTCTTC.

The count of this clone is one. The chain is built from TRBV7-9 and TRBJ1-2, with D possibly matching TRBD1 (6 bases). The ends were cut back, 0 bases at V and 5 bases at J, with 7 bases in the middle. Germline V gene sequence: CDR1 SEHNR, CDR2 FQNEAQ (reference sequence). This CDR3 is 13 amino acids long. CDR3 nucleotides: TGTGCCAGCAGCTTAGCGGGGGCATATGGCTACACCTTC. Amino acid sequence: CASSLAGAYGYTF.

The chain joins TRBV18 to TRBJ1-5; D is unresolved. From germline, CDR1 is KGHSH and CDR2 LQKENI. This CDR3 has 14 residues. Trimming pared 3 bases from V and 1 base from J, leaving 7 bases between. CDR3 loop: CASSPLASNQPQHF. DNA of the CDR3: TGTGCCAGCTCACCCTTAGCGAGCAATCAGCCCCAGCATTTT.

This clone appeared a single time. V usage is TRBV7-2 and J usage is TRBJ2-1; 7 bases line up with TRBD1. Germline V gene data show CDR1 as SGHTA and CDR2 as FQGNSA. This CDR3 contains 14 residues. The junction had 9 bases not matched to a gene; V was cut back by 7 bases and J by 6 bases. CDR3 sequence reads: CASNRQGMTNEQFF. The CDR3 DNA follows: TGTGCCAGCAACCGACAGGGAATGACCAATGAGCAGTTCTTC.

The chain couples TRBV11-3 to TRBJ2-7; possibly TRBD1 for D (6 bases). The CDR3 sequence is 14 residues long. V was clipped by 5 bases and J by 3 bases, with 14 bases between them. The germline CDR1 and CDR2 sequences are SGHNT and YENEEA. The CDR3 DNA is TGTGCCAGCAGCCGGCCGGAACAGGGCTACGAGCAGTACTTC. Translated, it gives CASSRPEQGYEQYF.

The V and J genes are TRBV4-1 and TRBJ1-2; 7 nucleotides match TRBD1. The germline gives CDR1 MGHRA, CDR2 YSYEKL. The CDR3 is made up of 15 amino acids. Trimming removed 1 base from V and 1 base from J; junction bases left unmatched: 3. This CDR3 reads CASSQGQGNNYGYTF. CDR3 bases: TGCGCCAGCAGCCAAGGACAGGGTAATAACTATGGCTACACCTTC.

The rearrangement uses TRBV7-3 and TRBJ2-2; 8 bases are a match to TRBD1. The ends lost 5 bases at V and 6 bases at J; junction bases unmatched: 5. Germline CDR1 and CDR2: SGHTA and FQGTGA. The CDR3 extends over 14 amino acids. The CDR3 nucleotides are TGTGCCAGCAGCGCCCAGACAGGGGCCGGGGAGCTGTTTTTT. Translating gives CASSAQTGAGELFF.

The chain is built from TRBV5-1 and TRBJ2-7; 9 bases are shared with TRBD2. CDR3 length: 15 amino acids. The V gene's germline CDR1 is SGHRS and CDR2 YFSETQ. Trimming cost V 4 bases and J 2 bases; bases outside gene matches: 7. The CDR3 DNA sequence: TGCGCCAGCAGCACCGGGACTAGCCCACCCTACGAGCAGTACTTC. It specifies CASSTGTSPPYEQYF. The complete variable domain, with remaining parts taken from reference TRBV5-1 and TRBJ2-7, reads KAGVTQTPRYLIKTRGQQVTLSCSPISGHRSVSWYQQTPGQGLQFLFEYFSETQRNKGNFPGRFSGRQFSNSRSEMNVSTLELGDSALYLCASSTGTSPPYEQYFGPGTRLTVT.

V and J are TRBV30 and TRBJ1-1, with D maybe TRBD1 (5 bases). V was trimmed by 8 bases and J by 1 base, leaving 14 bases between them. The CDR3 totals 13 residues. Per the germline V gene, CDR1 is GTSNPN and CDR2 is SVGIG (reference sequence). CDR3 sequence reads: CAGNGGTNTEAFF. CDR3 nucleotides: TGTGCCGGAAATGGGGGGACGAACACTGAAGCTTTCTTT.

The chain couples TRBV6-5 to TRBJ2-5; 11 bases line up with TRBD2. Germline V gives CDR1 MNHEY, CDR2 SVGAGI. The V segment lost 6 bases and the J segment 5 bases; nucleotides outside the gene matches: 5. The CDR3 loop spans 14 amino acids. The CDR3 region has the DNA TGTGCCAGCAGCCGACTAGCGGGGACCGAGACCCAGTACTTC. It is translated as CASSRLAGTETQYF.

This sequence joins TRBV10-3 and TRBJ1-5; 8 positions agree with TRBD1. The CDR3 totals 18 residues. The ends lost 4 bases at V and 5 bases at J; junction bases unmatched: 16. Germline CDR1 and CDR2: ENHRY and SYGVKD. Here the CDR3 reads CAISADHQRTGSHQPQHF. CDR3 nucleotide sequence: TGTGCCATCAGTGCCGATCATCAGAGGACAGGGTCGCATCAGCCCCAGCATTTT.

The V and J genes are TRBV7-2 and TRBJ1-5, with 7 bases fitting TRBD1. The CDR3 length is 14 residues. V lost 4 bases, J lost 9 bases, and 9 bases stayed unmatched. Germline values: CDR1 SGHTA, CDR2 FQGNSA. The DNA of the CDR3 is TGTGCCAGCAGCTCGCACAGGGGATATACGCCCCAGCATTTT. Protein: CASSSHRGYTPQHF.

A few counts support this clone. The sample has other DNA sequences that encode this CDR3 too. CDR3 bases: TGCGCCAGCAGCTTGGGACAGGGGGCTGAAGCTTTCTTT. This sequence encodes CASSLGQGAEAFF. The chain couples TRBV5-1 to TRBJ1-1, with TRBD1 identical over 9 bases. This CDR3 spans 13 amino acids. Germline CDR1 reads SGHRS; CDR2 reads YFSETQ. V lost 0 bases, J lost 6 bases, and 0 bases stayed unmatched.

This sequence joins TRBV14 and TRBJ2-7; 10 bases are a match to TRBD1. CDR1 SGHDN and CDR2 FVKESK come from the germline V gene. The CDR3 consists of 17 residues. Germline trimming cut 0 bases from V and 3 bases from J; bases unmatched to any gene: 8. In DNA, the CDR3 is TGTGCCAGCAGCCAAGATCTGGGACAGGGGCCAGACTACGAGCAGTACTTC. This encodes CASSQDLGQGPDYEQYF.

The genes are TRBV15 and TRBJ1-1; tentative D call: TRBD1 (5 bases). V was pared by 3 bases and J by 1 base, with 12 bases between. The CDR3 extends over 15 amino acids. Germline V gene data show CDR1 as LNHNV and CDR2 as YYDKDF (reference sequence). The CDR3 sequence: CATSRDRQPNTEAFF. CDR3 DNA sequence: TGTGCCACCAGCAGGGATAGACAGCCGAACACTGAAGCTTTCTTT.